These 15 T cell receptor beta chains came from one sample sequenced in a study of CD8 T cells in ankylosing spondylitis. Via MiXCR, TCRdb re-called the 5' RACE reads, giving one row per CDR3 protein. The table records under 120,000 distinct CDR3 sequences, around 24% of them present only once. Input material: synovial fluid, either unsorted or a sorted T cell fraction (not recorded which). The source of these receptors is a male donor with ankylosing spondylitis.

This clonotype was found many times. The J gene is TRBJ1-1, the V gene TRBV28, with 7 bases lining up with TRBD1. J was trimmed by 8 bases and V by 3 bases; bases with no gene match: 9. The CDR3 covers 14 residues. The germline CDR1 and CDR2 sequences are MDHEN and SYDVKM. The DNA of the CDR3 is TGTGCCAGCAGTTTCTCCTACAGGGGAACGGAAGCTTTCTTT. Translating it yields CASSFSYRGTEAFF.

This clonotype was counted between two and nine times. This chain uses TRBV5-1 with TRBJ2-1; 12 bases are shared with TRBD2. The V gene's germline CDR1 is SGHRS and CDR2 YFSETQ. Germline trimming cut 4 bases from V and 8 bases from J; bases unmatched to any gene: 10. This CDR3 is built from 16 residues. This CDR3 reads CASSIRTSGVWDEQFF. The DNA for the CDR3 is TGCGCCAGCAGCATCAGGACTAGCGGGGTCTGGGATGAGCAGTTCTTC.

The rearrangement links TRBV9 to TRBJ2-1, with 9 bases matching TRBD2. The CDR3 covers 14 residues. In germline, CDR1 is SGDLS, CDR2 YYNGEE. The junction had 9 bases not matched to a gene; V was cut back by 7 bases and J by 7 bases. The chain's CDR3 is CASRIAGVMNEQFF. The CDR3 coding sequence is TGTGCCAGCCGGATAGCGGGAGTCATGAATGAGCAGTTCTTC.

The chain carries TRBV7-2 and TRBJ1-1; 8 bases match TRBD1. The junction had 6 bases not matched to a gene; V was cut back by 2 bases and J by 4 bases. Germline lookup yields CDR1 SGHTA and CDR2 FQGNSA. There are 15 residues in the CDR3. CDR3 DNA sequence: TGTGCCAGCAGCTTACAGGGGGCGCAGAGCACTGAAGCTTTCTTT. This encodes CASSLQGAQSTEAFF.

This clonotype was seen repeatedly, ten times or more. This sequence joins TRBV10-1 and TRBJ2-4; D may be TRBD2 (5 bases). V lost 0 bases to trimming and J lost 0 bases, with 9 bases between them. This CDR3 spans 16 amino acids. Germline V gene sequence: CDR1 WNHNN, CDR2 SYGVQD (reference sequence). The CDR3 here is CASSESGSLAKNIQYF. In DNA, the CDR3 is TGCGCCAGCAGTGAGTCGGGGAGTCTAGCCAAAAACATTCAGTACTTC.

The V gene is TRBV20-1, the J gene TRBJ2-1; D is uncertain. The V end lost 6 bases, the J end lost 0 bases, and 9 bases lay between the germline ends. This CDR3 contains 13 residues. CDR1 is DFQATT, CDR2 SNEGSKA, per germline (reference sequence). In DNA form, the CDR3 reads TGCAGTGCCGCGAAGAGCTCCTACAATGAGCAGTTCTTC. Its translation is CSAAKSSYNEQFF.

This clonotype was seen more than once but under ten times. The chain uses TRBV5-1 and TRBJ1-1; D not resolved. The CDR3 runs 15 residues. Germline V gene lookup returns CDR1 SGHRS and CDR2 YFSETQ. Trimming stripped 4 bases from V and 1 base from J, with 14 bases between. In nucleotides, the CDR3 is TGCGCCAGCAGCGAAAGTGGACGGGGGAACACTGAAGCTTTCTTT. Its protein product is CASSESGRGNTEAFF.

This clonotype came up a few times. V usage is TRBV6-5 and J usage is TRBJ2-5; 10 bases line up with TRBD2. The CDR3 totals 16 residues. The trim removed 0 bases at V and 4 bases at J, leaving 5 bases unmatched. The V gene's germline CDR1 is MNHEY and CDR2 SVGAGI. CDR3 in amino acids: CASSYSKREGRETQYF. CDR3 DNA: TGTGCCAGCAGTTACTCGAAGCGGGAGGGCCGAGAGACCCAGTACTTC.

The chain has TRBV4-1 and TRBJ2-6; unclear D gene. The CDR3 sequence is 19 residues long. Germline values: CDR1 MGHRA, CDR2 YSYEKL. Trimming took off 0 bases at V and 4 bases at J, with 19 bases between the two ends. The CDR3 loop is CASSQDLGLPISGANVLTF. The CDR3 DNA reads as TGCGCCAGCAGCCAAGATCTCGGGCTCCCTATCTCCGGGGCCAACGTCCTGACTTTC.

Many counts were recorded for this clonotype. The V and J genes are TRBV7-9 and TRBJ2-1; tentatively, D is TRBD1 (5 bases). The CDR3 has 13 residues. Trimming shortened V by 5 bases and J by 5 bases, and 10 bases separated the two germline ends. In germline, CDR1 is SEHNR, CDR2 FQNEAQ (reference sequence). In nucleotides, the CDR3 is TGTGCCAGCAGCGGGGCACTTAACAATGAGCAGTTCTTC. It encodes CASSGALNNEQFF.

This chain uses TRBV12-3 or TRBV12-4 with TRBJ2-7; D is unclear. The CDR3 loop spans 16 amino acids. With 5 bases removed from V and 1 base from J, the gap between germline ends came to 18 bases. The CDR3 reads CASSPSMRQASYEQYF. CDR3 in DNA: TGTGCCAGCAGTCCCTCTATGAGGCAGGCTTCCTACGAGCAGTACTTC.

The CDR3 loop reads CASSQTRATEAFF. Here the CDR3 DNA reads TGTGCCAGCAGCCAAACGCGGGCCACTGAAGCTTTCTTT. This rearrangement joins TRBV11-2 to TRBJ1-1; unclear D gene. V was trimmed by 5 bases and J by 4 bases, leaving 11 bases between them. The germline gives CDR1 SGHAT, CDR2 FQNNGV. This CDR3 is 13 amino acids long.

This clonotype appeared once. The chain carries TRBV13 and TRBJ2-5; unclear D gene. Trimming pared 1 base from V and 1 base from J, leaving 7 bases between. In germline, CDR1 is PRHDT, CDR2 FYEKMQ (reference sequence). This CDR3 contains 14 residues. CDR3 amino acids: CASSLEGSQETQYF. CDR3 DNA sequence: TGTGCCAGCAGCTTAGAAGGCAGCCAAGAGACCCAGTACTTC.

This clonotype was detected a few times. The rearrangement joins TRBV11-2 to TRBJ2-1; D is tentatively TRBD1 or TRBD2 (5 bases each). Trimming stripped 6 bases from V and 10 bases from J, with 19 bases between. The germline gives CDR1 SGHAT, CDR2 FQNNGV. The CDR3 length is 14 residues. Written as DNA, the CDR3 is TGTGCCAGCAGTCGGGACCAGAATTGGGGCGAGCAGTTCTTC. It is translated as CASSRDQNWGEQFF.

This clonotype was recorded many times. J is TRBJ1-1 and V is TRBV5-1; weak D call: TRBD1 (5 bases). In germline, CDR1 is SGHRS, CDR2 YFSETQ. The CDR3 length is 14 residues. V dropped 0 bases and J dropped 0 bases, with 6 bases sitting between them. The CDR3 bases are TGCGCCAGCAGCTTGGGACAGATGAACACTGAAGCTTTCTTT. Its protein is CASSLGQMNTEAFF.